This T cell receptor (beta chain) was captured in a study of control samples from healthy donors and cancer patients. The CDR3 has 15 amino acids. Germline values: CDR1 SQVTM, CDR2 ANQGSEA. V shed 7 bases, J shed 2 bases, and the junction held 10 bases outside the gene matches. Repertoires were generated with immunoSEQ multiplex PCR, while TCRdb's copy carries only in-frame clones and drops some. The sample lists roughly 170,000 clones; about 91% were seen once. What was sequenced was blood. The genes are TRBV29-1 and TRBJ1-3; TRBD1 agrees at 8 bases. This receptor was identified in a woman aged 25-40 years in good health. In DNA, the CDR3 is TGCAGCGCCAAGAAGACAGGGGCTGCTGGAAACACCATATATTTT. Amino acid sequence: CSAKKTGAAGNTIYF.